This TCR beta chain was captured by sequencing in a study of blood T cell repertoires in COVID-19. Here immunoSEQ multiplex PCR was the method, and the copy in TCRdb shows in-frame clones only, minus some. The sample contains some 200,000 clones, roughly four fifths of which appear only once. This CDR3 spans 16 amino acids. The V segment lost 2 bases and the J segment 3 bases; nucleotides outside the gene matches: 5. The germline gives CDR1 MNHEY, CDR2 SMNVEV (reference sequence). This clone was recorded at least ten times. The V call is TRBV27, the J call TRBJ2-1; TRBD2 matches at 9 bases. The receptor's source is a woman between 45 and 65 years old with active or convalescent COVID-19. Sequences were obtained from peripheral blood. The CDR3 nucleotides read TGTGCCAGCAGTTTAGCGGGAGCGGGGGGCTACAATGAGCAGTTCTTC. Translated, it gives CASSLAGAGGYNEQFF.